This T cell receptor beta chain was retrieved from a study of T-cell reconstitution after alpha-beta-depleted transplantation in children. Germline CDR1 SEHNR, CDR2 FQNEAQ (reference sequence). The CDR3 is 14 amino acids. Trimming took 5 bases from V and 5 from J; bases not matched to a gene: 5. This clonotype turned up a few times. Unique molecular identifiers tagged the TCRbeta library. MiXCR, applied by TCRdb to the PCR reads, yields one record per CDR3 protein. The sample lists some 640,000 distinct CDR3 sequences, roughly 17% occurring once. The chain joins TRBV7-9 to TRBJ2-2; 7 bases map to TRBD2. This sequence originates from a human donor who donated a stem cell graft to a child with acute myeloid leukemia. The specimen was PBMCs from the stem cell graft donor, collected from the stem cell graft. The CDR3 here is CASSPGLVTGELFF. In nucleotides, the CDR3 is TGTGCCAGCAGCCCAGGACTAGTAACCGGGGAGCTGTTTTTT.